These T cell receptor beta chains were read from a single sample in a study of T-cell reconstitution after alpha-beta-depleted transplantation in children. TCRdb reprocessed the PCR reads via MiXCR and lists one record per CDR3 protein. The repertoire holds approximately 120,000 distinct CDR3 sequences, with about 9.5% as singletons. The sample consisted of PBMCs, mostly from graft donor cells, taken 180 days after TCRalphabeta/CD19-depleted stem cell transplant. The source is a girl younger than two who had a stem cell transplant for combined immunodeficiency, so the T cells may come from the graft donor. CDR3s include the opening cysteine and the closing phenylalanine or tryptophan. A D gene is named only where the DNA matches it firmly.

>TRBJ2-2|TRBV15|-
CATSNPFDPVGAGTGELFF
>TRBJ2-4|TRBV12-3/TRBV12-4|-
CASSPKGAKNIQYF
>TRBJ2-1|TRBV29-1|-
CSVVGGGQTADEQFF
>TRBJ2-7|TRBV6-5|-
CASSYSRERDYEQYF
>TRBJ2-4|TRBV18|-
CASSPMVGKNIQYF
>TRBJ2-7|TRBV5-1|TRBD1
CASSPGTGAPYEQYF
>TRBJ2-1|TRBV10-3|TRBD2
CAIKQGTSGRSNEQFF
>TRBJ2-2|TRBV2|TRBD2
CASRGLANTGELFF
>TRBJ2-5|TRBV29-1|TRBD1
CSATRLRGPQETQYF
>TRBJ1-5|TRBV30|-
CAWSVPGVQPQHF
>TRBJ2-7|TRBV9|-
CASSSGMRGYEQYF
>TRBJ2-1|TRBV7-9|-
CASSLQALGNEQFF
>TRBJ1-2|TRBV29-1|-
CSVGHSNYGYTF
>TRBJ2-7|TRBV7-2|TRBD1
CASSLPGQDYEQYF
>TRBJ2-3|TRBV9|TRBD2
CASSVMGGRADTQYF
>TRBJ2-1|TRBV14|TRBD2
CASSPLAGAPYNEQFF
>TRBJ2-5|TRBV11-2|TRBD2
CASSLGGTRRKETQYF
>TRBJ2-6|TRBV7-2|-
CASSLVGGSGANVLTF
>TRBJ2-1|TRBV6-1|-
CASSGAGLDNEQFF
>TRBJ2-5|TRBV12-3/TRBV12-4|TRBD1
CASSFSGQGRETQYF
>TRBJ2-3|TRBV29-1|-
CSVRTVITDTQYF
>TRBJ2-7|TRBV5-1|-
CASSLDPQWTQFYEQYF
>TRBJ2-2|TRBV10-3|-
CAISESEGGIGSTGELFF
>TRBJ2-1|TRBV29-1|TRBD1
CSVEELPSRDRAVNEQFF
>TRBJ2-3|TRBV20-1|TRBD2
CSANWPLAGVTDTQYF
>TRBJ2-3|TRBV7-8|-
CASSPPADTQYF
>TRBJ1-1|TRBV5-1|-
CASSFGRTEAFF
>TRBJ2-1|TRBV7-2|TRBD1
CASSLYLGQGVYNEQFF
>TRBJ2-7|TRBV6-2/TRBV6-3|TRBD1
CASKDRGRSYEQYF
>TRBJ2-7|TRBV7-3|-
CASRPWGEQYF
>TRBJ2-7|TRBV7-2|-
CASSLFPRGPSSYEQYF
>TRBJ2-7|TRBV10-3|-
CAISEAAWEGEQYF
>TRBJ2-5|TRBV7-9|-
CASRTGLQYQETQYF
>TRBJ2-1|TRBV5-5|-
CASTPSASGYNEQFF
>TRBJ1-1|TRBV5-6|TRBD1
CASSLALTGEKNTEAFF
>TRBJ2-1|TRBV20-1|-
CSARFRRINEQFF
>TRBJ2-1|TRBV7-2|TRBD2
CASRIAGVPGQFF
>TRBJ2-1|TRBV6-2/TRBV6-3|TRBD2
CASSYSLLAGEKSSYNEQFF
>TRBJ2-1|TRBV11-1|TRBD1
CASSLVGTGGHNEQFF
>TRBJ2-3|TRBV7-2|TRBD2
CASSFRGGHGDTQYF
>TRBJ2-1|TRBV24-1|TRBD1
CATSDLPGQGGSYNEQFF
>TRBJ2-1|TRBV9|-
CASSVGGDSYNEQFF
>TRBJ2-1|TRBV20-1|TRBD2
CSATGLAGNEQFF
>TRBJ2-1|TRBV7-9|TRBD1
CASSLVQGARNNEQFF
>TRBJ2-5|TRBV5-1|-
CASSLATVQGKTQYF
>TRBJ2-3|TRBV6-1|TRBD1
CASRDRGSPDTQYF
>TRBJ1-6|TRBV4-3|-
CASSSRTDLGSPLHF
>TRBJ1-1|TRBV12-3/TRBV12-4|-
CASSLSSNTEAFF
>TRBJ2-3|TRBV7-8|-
CASSLDLDTQYF